The clone carrying this T cell receptor (beta chain) was counted between two and nine times. These data are taken from a study of blood T cell repertoires in COVID-19. Study overall: The United States, Italy and Spain supplied acute and convalescent COVID-19 samples.

In the original analysis: Reference gene primer amplification gave estimated nucleated cell counts. Measured with immunoSEQ multiplex PCR; TCRdb has only the in-frame clones, and not every one. V, J and clone size reflect that table, while D and trimming were determined from the DNA. Among about 30,000 clones listed, roughly 86% were seen once. The receptor was isolated from a man in his 70s with acute or convalescent COVID-19. Source material: peripheral blood.

CDR3 sequence: CASSLGLGGETQYF. The DNA of the CDR3 is TGTGCCAGCTCACTGGGACTAGGAGGAGAGACCCAGTACTTC. The chain couples TRBV18 to TRBJ2-5; 8 bases line up with TRBD2. The germline V gene encodes CDR1 KGHSH and CDR2 LQKENI. The J segment lost 4 bases and the V segment lost 4 bases, leaving 5 bases of the junction unmatched. This CDR3 is built from 14 residues.